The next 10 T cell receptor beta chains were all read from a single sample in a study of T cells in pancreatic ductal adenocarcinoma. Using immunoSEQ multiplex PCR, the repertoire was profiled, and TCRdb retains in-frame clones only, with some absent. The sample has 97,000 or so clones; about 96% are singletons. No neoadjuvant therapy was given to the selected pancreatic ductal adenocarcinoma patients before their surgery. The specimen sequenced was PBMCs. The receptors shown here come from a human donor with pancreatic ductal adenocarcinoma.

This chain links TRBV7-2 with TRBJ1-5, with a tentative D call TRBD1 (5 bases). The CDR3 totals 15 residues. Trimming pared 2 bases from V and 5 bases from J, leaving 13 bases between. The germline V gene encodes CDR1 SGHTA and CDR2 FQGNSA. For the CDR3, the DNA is TGTGCCAGCAGCTTATATCCAGGGAATTATCAGCCCCAGCATTTT. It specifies CASSLYPGNYQPQHF.

The CDR3 region is CAWSLTGGYTF. In DNA, the CDR3 is TGTGCCTGGAGCCTGACGGGGGGCTACACCTTC. The chain has TRBV30 and TRBJ1-2; no firm D call. Germline CDR1 and CDR2: GTSNPN and SVGIG (reference sequence). Trimming removed 3 bases from V and 8 bases from J, with 10 bases in between. The CDR3 is made up of 11 amino acids.

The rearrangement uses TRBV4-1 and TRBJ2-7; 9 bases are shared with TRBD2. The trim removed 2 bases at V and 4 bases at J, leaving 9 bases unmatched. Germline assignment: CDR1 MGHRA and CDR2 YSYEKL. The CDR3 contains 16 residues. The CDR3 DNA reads TGCGCCAGCAGCCAACCGAGTAGCGGGAGAGCATACGAGCAGTACTTC. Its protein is CASSQPSSGRAYEQYF.

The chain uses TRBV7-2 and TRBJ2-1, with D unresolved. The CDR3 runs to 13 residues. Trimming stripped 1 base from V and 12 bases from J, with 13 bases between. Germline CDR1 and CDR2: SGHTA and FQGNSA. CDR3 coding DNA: TGTGCCAGCAGCTTAGAATTCTCCGGCGGGCAGTTCTTC. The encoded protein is CASSLEFSGGQFF.

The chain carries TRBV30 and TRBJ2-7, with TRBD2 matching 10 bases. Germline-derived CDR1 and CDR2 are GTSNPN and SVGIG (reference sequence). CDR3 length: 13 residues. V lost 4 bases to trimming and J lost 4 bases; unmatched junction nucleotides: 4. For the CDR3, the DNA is TGTGCCTGGATTGCTAGCGGGAGTTACGAGCAGTACTTC. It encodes CAWIASGSYEQYF.

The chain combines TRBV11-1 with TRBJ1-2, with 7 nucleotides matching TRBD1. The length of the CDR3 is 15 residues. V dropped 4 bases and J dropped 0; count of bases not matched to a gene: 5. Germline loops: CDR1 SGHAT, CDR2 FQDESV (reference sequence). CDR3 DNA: TGTGCCAGCAGCTCCCCGACAGGGCCTAACTATGGCTACACCTTC. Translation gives CASSSPTGPNYGYTF.

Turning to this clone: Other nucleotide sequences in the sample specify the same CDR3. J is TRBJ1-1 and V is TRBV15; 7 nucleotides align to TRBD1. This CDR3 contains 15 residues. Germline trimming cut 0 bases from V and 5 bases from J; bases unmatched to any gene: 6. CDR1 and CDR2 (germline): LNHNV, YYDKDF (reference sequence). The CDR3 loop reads CATSRERQGGTEAFF. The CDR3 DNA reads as TGTGCCACCAGCAGAGAGAGGCAGGGGGGAACTGAAGCTTTCTTT.

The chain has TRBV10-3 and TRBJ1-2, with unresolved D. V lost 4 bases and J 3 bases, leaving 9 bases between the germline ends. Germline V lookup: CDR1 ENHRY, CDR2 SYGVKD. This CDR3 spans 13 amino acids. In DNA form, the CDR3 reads TGTGCCATCAGTGGGCCTAGAGACTATGGCTACACCTTC. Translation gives CAISGPRDYGYTF.

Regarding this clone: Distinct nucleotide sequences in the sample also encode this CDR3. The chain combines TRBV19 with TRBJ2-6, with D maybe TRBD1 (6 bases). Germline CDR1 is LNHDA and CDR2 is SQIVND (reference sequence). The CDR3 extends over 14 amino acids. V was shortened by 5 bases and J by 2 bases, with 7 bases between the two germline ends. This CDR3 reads CASSEGAGANVLTF. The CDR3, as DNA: TGTGCCAGTAGTGAGGGGGCTGGGGCCAACGTCCTGACTTTC.

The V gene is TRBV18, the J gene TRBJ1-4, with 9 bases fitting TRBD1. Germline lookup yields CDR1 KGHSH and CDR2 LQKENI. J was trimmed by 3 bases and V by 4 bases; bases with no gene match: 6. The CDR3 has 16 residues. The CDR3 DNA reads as TGTGCCAGCTCACGGTCCGGGACAGGGTCTAATGAAAAACTGTTTTTT. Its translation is CASSRSGTGSNEKLFF.